This T cell receptor beta chain was sequenced for a study of control samples from healthy donors and cancer patients. The repertoire was sequenced with immunoSEQ multiplex PCR; TCRdb's copy has only in-frame clones and lacks some. The sample gives under 85,000 clones, about 92% of which show up once; roughly 5.5% is in the top ten. The CDR3 is 12 residues long. The V and J ends lost 7 bases and 9 bases respectively, with 16 bases between them. Germline values: CDR1 SQVTM, CDR2 ANQGSEA. The V gene is TRBV29-1, the J gene TRBJ2-4, with a possible D match to TRBD2 (5 bases). This TCR came from a man between 60 and 75 years old with colorectal cancer. The sequencing sample was made of PBMCs. This CDR3 reads CSAGSEHRIQYF. CDR3 nucleotides: TGCAGCGCGGGGAGTGAGCACCGCATTCAGTACTTC.